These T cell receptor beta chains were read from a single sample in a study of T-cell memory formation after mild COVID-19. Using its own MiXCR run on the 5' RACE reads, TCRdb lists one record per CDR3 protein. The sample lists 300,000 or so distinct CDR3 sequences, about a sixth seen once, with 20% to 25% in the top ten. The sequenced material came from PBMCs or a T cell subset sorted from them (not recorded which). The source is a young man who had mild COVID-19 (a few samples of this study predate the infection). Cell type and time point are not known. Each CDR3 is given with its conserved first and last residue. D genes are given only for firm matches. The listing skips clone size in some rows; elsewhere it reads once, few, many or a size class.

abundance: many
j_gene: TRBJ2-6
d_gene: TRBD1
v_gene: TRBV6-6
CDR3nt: TGTGCCAGCAGGGGGACAGGGAGGGCTGGGGCCAACGTCCTGACTTTC
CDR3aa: CASRGTGRAGANVLTF

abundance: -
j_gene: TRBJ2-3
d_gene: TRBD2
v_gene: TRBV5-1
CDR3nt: TGCGCCAGCCACCCCCCCGAGGCGGGGGGCTTGGATACGCAGTATTTT
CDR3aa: CASHPPEAGGLDTQYF

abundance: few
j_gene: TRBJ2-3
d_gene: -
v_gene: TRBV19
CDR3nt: TGTGCCAGTAGCCGGATGGGGGATACGCAGTATTTT
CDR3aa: CASSRMGDTQYF

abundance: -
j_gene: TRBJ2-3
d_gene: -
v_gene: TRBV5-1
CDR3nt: TGCGCCAGCAGCTTGGCAATACCACCGGATACGCAGTATTTT
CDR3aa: CASSLAIPPDTQYF

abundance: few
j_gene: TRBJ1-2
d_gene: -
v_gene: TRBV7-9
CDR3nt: TGTGCCAGCAGCTTAGACCAAAAGGTCCATGGCTACACCTTC
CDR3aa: CASSLDQKVHGYTF

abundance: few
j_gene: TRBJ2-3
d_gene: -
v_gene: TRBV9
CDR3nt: TGTGCCAGCAGCGTAGACAATACGCAGTATTTT
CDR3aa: CASSVDNTQYF

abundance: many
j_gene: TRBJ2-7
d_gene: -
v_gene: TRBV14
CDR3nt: TGTGCCAGCAGCCAAGATGAGTCGCCAGGGTATTCCTACGAGCAGTACTTC
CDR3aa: CASSQDESPGYSYEQYF

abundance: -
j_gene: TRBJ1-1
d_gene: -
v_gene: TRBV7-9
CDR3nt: TGTGCCAGCAGCCGGCTACAGGCAAACACTGAAGCTTTCTTT
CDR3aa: CASSRLQANTEAFF

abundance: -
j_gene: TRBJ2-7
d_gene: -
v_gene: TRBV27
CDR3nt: TGTGCCAGCAGTTTAGCGGGATGGGTAGACGAGCAGTACTTC
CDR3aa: CASSLAGWVDEQYF

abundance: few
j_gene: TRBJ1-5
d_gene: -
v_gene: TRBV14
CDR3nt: TGTGCCAGCAGCCCGGGGGCGCATCGCAATCAGCCCCAGCATTTT
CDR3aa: CASSPGAHRNQPQHF

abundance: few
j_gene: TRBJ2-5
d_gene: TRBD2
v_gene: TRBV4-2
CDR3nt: TGTGCCAGCAGCCAAAGCGGGGGGGCCCGCGAGACCCAGTACTTC
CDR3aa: CASSQSGGARETQYF

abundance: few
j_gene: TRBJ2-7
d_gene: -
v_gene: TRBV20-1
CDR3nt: TGCAGTGCTAGTTCCCCGGTGTCCTACGAGCAGTACTTC
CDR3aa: CSASSPVSYEQYF

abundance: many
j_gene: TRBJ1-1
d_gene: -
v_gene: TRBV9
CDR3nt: TGTGCCAGCAGCCCAACAAGGGGGGCCCTTACTGAAGCTTTCTTT
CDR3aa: CASSPTRGALTEAFF

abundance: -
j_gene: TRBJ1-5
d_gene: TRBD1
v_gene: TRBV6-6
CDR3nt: TGTGCCAGCAGTAACACACAGGGGGCAGATCAGCCCCAGCATTTT
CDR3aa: CASSNTQGADQPQHF

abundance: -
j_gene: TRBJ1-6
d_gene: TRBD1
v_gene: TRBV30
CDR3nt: TGTGCCTGGCACCGGGACAGGGCAACGACCCTCCACTTT
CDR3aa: CAWHRDRATTLHF

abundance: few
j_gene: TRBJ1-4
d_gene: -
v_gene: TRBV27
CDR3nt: TGTGCCAGCAGTTTTAACAGGAAAGAAAAACTGTTTTTT
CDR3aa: CASSFNRKEKLFF

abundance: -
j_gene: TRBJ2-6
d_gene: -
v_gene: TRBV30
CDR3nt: TGTGCCTGGAAGCGACACAGCTCTGGGGCCAACGTCCTGACTTTC
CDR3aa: CAWKRHSSGANVLTF

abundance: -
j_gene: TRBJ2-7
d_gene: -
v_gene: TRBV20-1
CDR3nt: TGCAGTGCTAGAGCCCCCGAGGGATCCTACGAGCAGTACTTC
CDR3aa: CSARAPEGSYEQYF

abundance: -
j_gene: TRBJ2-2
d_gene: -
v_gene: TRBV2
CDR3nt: TGTGCCAGCGCCGGGACGGAGAACAACCTGGCGAACACCGGGGAGCTGTTTTTT
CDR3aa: CASAGTENNLANTGELFF

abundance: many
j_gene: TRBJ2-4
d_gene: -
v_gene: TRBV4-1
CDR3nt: TGCGCCAGCAGCCAGTGGAAGGCCAAAAACATTCAGTACTTC
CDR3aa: CASSQWKAKNIQYF

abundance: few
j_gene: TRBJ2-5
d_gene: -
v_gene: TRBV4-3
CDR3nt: TGCGCCAGCAGCCCCTCAGCCACCGGAGAGACCCAGTACTTC
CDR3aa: CASSPSATGETQYF

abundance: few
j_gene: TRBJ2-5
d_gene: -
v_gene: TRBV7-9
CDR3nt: TGTGCCAGCAGCCCCGTAGTGGAGGAGACCCAGTACTTC
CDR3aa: CASSPVVEETQYF

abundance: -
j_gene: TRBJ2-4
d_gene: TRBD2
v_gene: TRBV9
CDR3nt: TGTGCCAGCAGCGTAGACGGGGACTACCTTGTAAACATTCAGTACTTC
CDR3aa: CASSVDGDYLVNIQYF

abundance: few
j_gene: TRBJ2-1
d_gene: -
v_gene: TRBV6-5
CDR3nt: TGTGCCAGCAGTTACTCGATCCCGGGCCGAGGGGGTGAGCAGTTCTTC
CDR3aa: CASSYSIPGRGGEQFF

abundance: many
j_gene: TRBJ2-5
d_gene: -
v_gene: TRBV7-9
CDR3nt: TGTGCCAGCTCCAGGGTGCCCCAAGAGACCCAGTACTTC
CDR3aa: CASSRVPQETQYF

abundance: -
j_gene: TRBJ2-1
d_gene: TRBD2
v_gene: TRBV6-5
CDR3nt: TGTGCCAGCAGTCCGGGACTACTCTACAATGAGCAGTTCTTC
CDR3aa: CASSPGLLYNEQFF

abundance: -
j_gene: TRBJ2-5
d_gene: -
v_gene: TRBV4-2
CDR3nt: TGTGCCAGCAGCCAGTCCAGCCAGGGCGCCGGGGCCCAGTACTTC
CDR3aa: CASSQSSQGAGAQYF

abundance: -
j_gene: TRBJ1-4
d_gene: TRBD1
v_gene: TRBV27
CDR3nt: TGTGCCAGCAGTTCCACCCGGGGACAGCAAAATGAAAAACTGTTTTTT
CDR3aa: CASSSTRGQQNEKLFF

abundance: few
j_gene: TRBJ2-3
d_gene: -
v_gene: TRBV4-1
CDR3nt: TGCGCCAGCAGCCAGTTCGGGGACACAGATACGCAGTATTTT
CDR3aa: CASSQFGDTDTQYF

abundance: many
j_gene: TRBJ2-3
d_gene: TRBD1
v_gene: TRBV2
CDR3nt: TGTGCCAGCAGGGCACAGGGGCTCACAGATACGCAGTATTTT
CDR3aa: CASRAQGLTDTQYF

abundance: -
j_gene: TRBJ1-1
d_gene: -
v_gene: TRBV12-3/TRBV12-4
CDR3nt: TGTGCCAGCAGTTTTCGGGGGAAATTCTCTGAAGCTTTCTTT
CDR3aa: CASSFRGKFSEAFF

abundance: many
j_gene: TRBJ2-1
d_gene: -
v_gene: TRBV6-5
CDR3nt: TGTGCCAGCAGTAAGTCCAATGAGCAGTTCTTC
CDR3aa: CASSKSNEQFF

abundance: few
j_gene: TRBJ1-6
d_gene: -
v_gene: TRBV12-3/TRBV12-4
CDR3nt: TGTGCCAGCAGTTTATGGGGGGCCAGCTCACCCCTCCACTTT
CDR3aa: CASSLWGASSPLHF

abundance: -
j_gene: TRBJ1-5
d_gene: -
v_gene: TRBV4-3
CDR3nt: TGCGCCAGCAGCCAAGACCATCTTGGCAATCAGCCCCAGCATTTT
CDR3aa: CASSQDHLGNQPQHF

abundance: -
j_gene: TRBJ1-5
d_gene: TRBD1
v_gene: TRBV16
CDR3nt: TGTGCCAGCAGCCAAACTCCGAGACAGGGCGATTATAGCAATCAGCCCCAGCATTTT
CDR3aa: CASSQTPRQGDYSNQPQHF

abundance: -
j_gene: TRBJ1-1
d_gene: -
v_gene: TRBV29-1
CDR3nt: TGCAGCGCGGGACACCCGAACACTGAAGCTTTCTTT
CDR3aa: CSAGHPNTEAFF

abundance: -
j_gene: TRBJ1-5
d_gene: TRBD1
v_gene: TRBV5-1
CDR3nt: TGCGCCAGCAGCTCCGGGACAGGCCCTGGGGAGGCCCAGCATTTT
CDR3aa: CASSSGTGPGEAQHF

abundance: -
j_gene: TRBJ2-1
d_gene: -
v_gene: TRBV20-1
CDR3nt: TGCAGTGCTAGAGCCAAGGGGGCTAGCGGGTTTACTGAGCAGTTCTTC
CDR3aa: CSARAKGASGFTEQFF

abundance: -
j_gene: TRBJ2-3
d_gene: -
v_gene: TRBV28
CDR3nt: TGTGCCAGCAGCCCCTCGGGAGTAGGGCCAGATACGCAGTATTTT
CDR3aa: CASSPSGVGPDTQYF

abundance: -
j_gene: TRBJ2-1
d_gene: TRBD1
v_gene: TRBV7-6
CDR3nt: TGTGCCAGCAGCTTAGAAGGGACAGGAGGGGATGAGCAGTTCTTC
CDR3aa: CASSLEGTGGDEQFF

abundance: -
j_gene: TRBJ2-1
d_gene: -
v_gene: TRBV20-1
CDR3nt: TGCAGTGCTAGAGATCCAGGCGAGCGGGATGAGCAGTTCTTC
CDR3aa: CSARDPGERDEQFF

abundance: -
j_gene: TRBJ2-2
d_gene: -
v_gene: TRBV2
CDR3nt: TGTGCCAGCAGGGGGAGGATCACCGGGGAGCTGTTTTTT
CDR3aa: CASRGRITGELFF

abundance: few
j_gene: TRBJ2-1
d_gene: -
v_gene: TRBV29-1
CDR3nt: TGCAGCGTCGACCTTCTAGGATACCGCGAGTTCTTC
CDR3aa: CSVDLLGYREFF

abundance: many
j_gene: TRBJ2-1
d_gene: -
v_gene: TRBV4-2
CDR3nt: TGTGCCAGCAGCCAAGAGGTCTGGGATGAGCAGTTCTTC
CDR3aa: CASSQEVWDEQFF

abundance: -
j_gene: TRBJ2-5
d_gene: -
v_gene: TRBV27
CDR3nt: TGTGCCAGCAGGCTCTCCCCGCTCCGGGTGACCCAGTACTTC
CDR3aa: CASRLSPLRVTQYF

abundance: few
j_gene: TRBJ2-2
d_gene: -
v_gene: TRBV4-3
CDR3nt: TGCGCCAGCAGCCGGGAAAAAGAGGTGGCCGGGGAGCTGTTTTTT
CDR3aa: CASSREKEVAGELFF

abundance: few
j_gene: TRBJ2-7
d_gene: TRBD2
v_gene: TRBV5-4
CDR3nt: TGTGCCAGCAGCACTGGCGGGGGAGCCTACGAGCAGTACTTC
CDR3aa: CASSTGGGAYEQYF

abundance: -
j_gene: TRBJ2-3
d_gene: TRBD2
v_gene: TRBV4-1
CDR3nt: TGCGCCAGCAGCCAAGAACTAGCGTCTAGCACAGATACGCAGTATTTT
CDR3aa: CASSQELASSTDTQYF

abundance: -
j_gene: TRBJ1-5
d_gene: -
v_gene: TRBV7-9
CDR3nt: TGTGCCAGCAGCGTGGGGAACCCCCGGGGTGCATGGACCCAGCATTTT
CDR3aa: CASSVGNPRGAWTQHF

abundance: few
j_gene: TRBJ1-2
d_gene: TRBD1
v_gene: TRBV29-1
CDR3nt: TGCAGCGTCCGGACAGGGACCAACTATGGCTACACCTTC
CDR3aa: CSVRTGTNYGYTF

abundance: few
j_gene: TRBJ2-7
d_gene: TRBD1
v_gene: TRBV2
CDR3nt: TGTGCCAGCAGCCCGGGACAGGGATTTTCATCTTCCTACGAGCAGTACTTC
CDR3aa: CASSPGQGFSSSYEQYF

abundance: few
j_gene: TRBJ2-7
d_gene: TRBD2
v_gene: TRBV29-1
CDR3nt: TGCAGCGTTGAAGATTTTAGCGGGGGTAGCTACGAGCAGTACTTC
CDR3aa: CSVEDFSGGSYEQYF

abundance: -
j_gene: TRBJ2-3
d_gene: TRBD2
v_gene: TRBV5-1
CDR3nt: TGCGCCAGCAACCCTCGGACTAGCGGGTGGGATACGCAGTATTTT
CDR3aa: CASNPRTSGWDTQYF

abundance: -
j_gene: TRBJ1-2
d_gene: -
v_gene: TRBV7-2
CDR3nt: TGTGCCAGCAGCTTAGCGGACGAAACCGGCTACACCTTC
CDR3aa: CASSLADETGYTF